Listed below are T cell receptor beta chains from one sample, sequenced in a study of regulatory T cells. Produced via immunoSEQ multiplex PCR; TCRdb's table is partial and in-frame only. The profile covers some 38,000 clones, with roughly 90% appearing a single time and about 2.4% taken by the ten largest. The sample was conventional CD4+ T cells sorted from blood. These receptor sequences come from a person aged 18 to 35 with CD3G deficiency. CDR3s include the opening cysteine and the closing phenylalanine or tryptophan.

cdr3_aa,v_call,j_call
CASSLVGRPLEETQYF,TRBV7-2,TRBJ2-5
CASSEYGGRYGYTF,TRBV6-1,TRBJ1-2
CASSPFSEYNEQFF,TRBV28,TRBJ2-1
CASSLVSRGDVAFF,TRBV28,TRBJ1-1
CASHKGAGEVGYTF,TRBV19,TRBJ1-2
CASSFRGGGGAGTDTQYF,TRBV11-2,TRBJ2-3
CASSYSTGGNYGYTF,TRBV6-6,TRBJ1-2
CASSLEQKDTQYF,TRBV7-9,TRBJ2-3
CASSLGSKTEAFF,TRBV5-1,TRBJ1-1
CASSSSRDGGTGELFF,TRBV28,TRBJ2-2
CASSPGQGGSPLHF,TRBV5-1,TRBJ1-6
CASTPGGRDTQYF,TRBV28,TRBJ2-3
CASSGGSRVESELFF,TRBV28,.
CASRLAGSYNEQFF,TRBV28,TRBJ2-1
CASSLGVRGNTDTQYF,TRBV7-2,TRBJ2-3
CASSREGRGRGLKNIQYF,TRBV19,TRBJ2-4
CASSRGGNENEQFF,TRBV6-1,TRBJ2-1
CASSLGPGFNGYTF,TRBV11-2,TRBJ1-2
CASSRLSGIKAGEAFF,TRBV28,TRBJ1-1
CASSLAGVREQFF,TRBV7-9,TRBJ2-1
CASSAHSGRGNEQFF,TRBV7-9,TRBJ2-1
CASSDYGGFAF,TRBV6-1,TRBJ1-2
CASSLEPSDRSYEQYF,TRBV5-1,TRBJ2-7
CASSLTYTQPQHF,TRBV28,TRBJ1-5
CASRPSNTDTQYF,TRBV5-1,TRBJ2-3
CASSTRTEAFF,TRBV19,TRBJ1-1
CASGAGSPGANVLTF,TRBV5-1,TRBJ2-6
CAASSGRNEQYF,TRBV28,TRBJ2-7
CASSSQGRETQYF,TRBV18,TRBJ2-5
CASSPPTGIDYGYTF,TRBV28,TRBJ1-2
CASRVWDSQSYEQYF,TRBV6-1,TRBJ2-7
CASSRGQENTEAFF,TRBV6-6,TRBJ1-1
CATSLGRPLGHEQYF,TRBV10-3,TRBJ2-7
CASSPGATNTGELFF,TRBV11-3,TRBJ2-2
CASSIEAASYNEQFF,TRBV19,TRBJ2-1
CASSPSVDTQYF,TRBV18,TRBJ2-3
CASSQGDGRLNTEAFF,TRBV5-1,TRBJ1-1
CASSSGERGEKLFF,TRBV6-1,TRBJ1-4
CASSETAWTQYF,TRBV6-1,TRBJ2-5
CASGDRAHGYTF,TRBV19,TRBJ1-2
CASSSTSGRDTQYF,TRBV11-1,TRBJ2-3
CASSQTPAYEQYF,TRBV28,TRBJ2-7
CASSRSGIMGTDTQYF,TRBV19,TRBJ2-3
CASRGYGTDKGSSYNEQFF,TRBV11-2,TRBJ2-1
CASSQTGLGDTQYF,TRBV5-1,TRBJ2-3
CASRGQGGTEAFF,TRBV10-2,TRBJ1-1
CASSQTGPYEQYF,TRBV28,TRBJ2-7
CASSLEGQSYEQYF,TRBV5-5,TRBJ2-7
CASSFSGRGTEAFF,TRBV5-1,TRBJ1-1
CASSPSVSDRGYGYTF,TRBV7-2,TRBJ1-2
CASSIRGGSGEQFF,TRBV19,TRBJ2-1
CASSQAGGPTEAFF,TRBV5-1,TRBJ1-1
CASSEGGLGDTQYF,TRBV6-1,TRBJ2-3
CASSGASGPYEQYF,TRBV18,TRBJ2-7
CASSPPRRGITTDTQYF,TRBV18,TRBJ2-3
CASSPGTYTQYF,TRBV7-9,TRBJ2-3